This is a list of T cell receptor beta chains from one sample in a study of T cells in Graves' hyperthyroidism and ophthalmopathy. TCRdb used MiXCR to reprocess the multiplex PCR reads, holding one entry per CDR3 protein. Of hundreds of thousands of distinct CDR3 sequences listed, roughly 15% are singletons. Sequenced sample: blood. The receptors here all came from a woman younger than 30 with Graves' ophthalmopathy. Both conserved end residues are part of each CDR3. Fields, in order: D gene, V gene, J gene, clone size, CDR3 protein, CDR3 DNA. The D gene is left open where the match is weak. Clone size, where shown, is once, few, many, or a class for clones that have expanded.

TRBD1	TRBV11-3	TRBJ1-1	-	CASSPQGGGEAFF	TGTGCCAGCAGTCCACAGGGGGGGGGAGAAGCTTTCTTT
-	TRBV4-1	TRBJ1-1	many	CASSQLGQNTEAFF	TGCGCCAGCAGCCAACTCGGACAAAACACTGAAGCTTTCTTT
-	TRBV9	TRBJ2-7	few	CASTPGAGPSYEQYF	TGTGCCAGCACCCCTGGCGCAGGGCCCTCCTACGAGCAGTACTTC
TRBD2	TRBV18	TRBJ2-7	-	CASSPGLARTYEQYF	TGTGCCAGCTCACCGGGACTAGCGCGAACCTACGAGCAGTACTTC
-	TRBV18	TRBJ2-4	many	CASSPQAPGAKNIQYF	TGTGCCAGCTCACCTCAGGCTCCCGGGGCCAAAAACATTCAGTACTTC
-	TRBV5-5	TRBJ2-3	many	CASSLGGPDTDTQYF	TGTGCCAGCAGCTTGGGGGGGCCGGATACAGATACGCAGTATTTT
TRBD2	TRBV30	TRBJ2-1	many	CAWSTTSGYAYNEQFF	TGTGCCTGGAGTACGACTAGCGGGTACGCCTACAATGAGCAGTTCTTC
-	TRBV4-3	TRBJ2-2	few	CASSQELMGLTGTGELFF	TGCGCCAGCAGCCAAGAGTTGATGGGACTCACGGGGACCGGGGAGCTGTTTTTT
-	TRBV20-1	TRBJ1-1	many	CSASGGTEAFF	TGCAGTGCTAGCGGGGGCACTGAAGCTTTCTTT
TRBD2	TRBV7-3	TRBJ2-3	many	CASRSAGLSDTQYF	TGTGCCAGCAGATCAGCGGGGTTGAGTGATACGCAGTATTTT
-	TRBV6-1	TRBJ2-7	many	CASSSGMRYEQYF	TGTGCCAGCAGCTCAGGGATGCGCTACGAGCAGTACTTC
TRBD1	TRBV27	TRBJ2-3	many	CASSPLDRASTDTQYF	TGTGCCAGCAGTCCCCTGGACAGGGCCAGCACAGATACGCAGTATTTT
TRBD1	TRBV5-1	TRBJ2-3	many	CASSLAGQGPDTQYF	TGCGCCAGCAGCTTGGCGGGACAGGGGCCAGATACGCAGTATTTT
-	TRBV12-3/TRBV12-4	TRBJ1-1	-	CASSRSSGVTEAFF	TGTGCCAGCAGCCGGAGTTCAGGAGTCACTGAAGCTTTCTTT
-	TRBV28	TRBJ2-1	many	CASSYIGQSYNEQFF	TGTGCCAGCAGTTATATAGGACAGTCCTACAATGAGCAGTTCTTC
TRBD1	TRBV27	TRBJ2-7	many	CASSLSQGAVYEQYF	TGTGCCAGCAGTTTATCACAGGGGGCCGTCTACGAGCAGTACTTC
TRBD2	TRBV9	TRBJ2-5	-	CASSEGTSGGQETQYF	TGTGCCAGCAGCGAGGGGACTAGCGGGGGCCAAGAGACCCAGTACTTC
TRBD2	TRBV20-1	TRBJ2-1	-	CSADPGLAGSNEQFF	TGCAGTGCGGACCCGGGACTAGCGGGGAGCAATGAGCAGTTCTTC
TRBD2	TRBV7-9	TRBJ2-1	-	CASSLAGLAGGPHNEQFF	TGTGCCAGCAGCTTAGCGGGACTAGCGGGAGGGCCGCACAATGAGCAGTTCTTC
TRBD1	TRBV30	TRBJ1-5	many	CAWSILGQGNQPQHF	TGTGCCTGGAGTATCTTGGGACAGGGGAATCAGCCCCAGCATTTT
TRBD1	TRBV20-1	TRBJ2-2	few	CSARLTGGRTGELLF	TGCAGTGCTCGTCTTACAGGGGGTAGGACCGGGGAGCTGCTTTTT
-	TRBV5-6	TRBJ2-1	many	CASSVGLSYNEQFF	TGTGCCAGCAGCGTGGGGCTTTCCTACAATGAGCAGTTCTTC
TRBD1	TRBV2	TRBJ1-5	-	CASTRDSNQPQHF	TGTGCCAGCACGAGGGACAGTAATCAGCCCCAGCATTTT
TRBD2	TRBV29-1	TRBJ2-5	many	CSVSYPGTSGRGEYF	TGCAGCGTCTCCTACCCCGGGACTAGCGGGAGGGGGGAGTACTTC
TRBD1	TRBV28	TRBJ1-6	many	CASREGQGNSPLHF	TGTGCCAGCAGGGAGGGACAGGGCAATTCACCCCTCCACTTT
-	TRBV12-3/TRBV12-4	TRBJ1-1	many	CASSLVAFFMNTEAFF	TGTGCCAGCAGTTTGGTGGCGTTCTTCATGAACACTGAAGCTTTCTTT
-	TRBV3-1	TRBJ2-5	many	CASSQGSQGAETQYF	TGTGCCAGCAGCCAAGGGTCCCAGGGTGCAGAGACCCAGTACTTC
TRBD1	TRBV9	TRBJ2-3	few	CASSAGTGGLDTQYF	TGTGCCAGCAGCGCCGGGACAGGGGGCTTAGATACGCAGTATTTT
TRBD2	TRBV20-1	TRBJ2-5	many	CSARLAGGETQYF	TGCAGTGCTAGATTAGCGGGAGGTGAGACCCAGTACTTC
TRBD2	TRBV20-1	TRBJ2-7	many	CSASSLAESEQYF	TGCAGTGCTAGTTCCCTAGCGGAGAGCGAGCAGTACTTC
TRBD1	TRBV28	TRBJ1-5	few	CASSSLGTGGVQPQHF	TGTGCCAGCAGTTCTCTCGGGACAGGGGGCGTTCAGCCCCAGCATTTT
-	TRBV7-9	TRBJ1-2	many	CASTTLQGSGYTF	TGTGCCAGCACCACCCTTCAGGGTTCTGGCTACACCTTC
-	TRBV29-1	TRBJ1-3	-	CSVDLRAGDTIYF	TGCAGCGTTGATCTGCGGGCAGGCGACACCATATATTTT
TRBD2	TRBV9	TRBJ2-1	many	CASSVVSGSSNEQFF	TGTGCCAGCAGCGTAGTTAGCGGGAGTTCCAATGAGCAGTTCTTC
-	TRBV5-1	TRBJ2-2	many	CASGKGDGELFF	TGCGCCAGCGGAAAAGGTGACGGGGAGCTGTTTTTT
-	TRBV27	TRBJ1-1	few	CASSSDKNTEAFF	TGTGCCAGCAGTTCCGACAAAAACACTGAAGCTTTCTTT
-	TRBV6-5	TRBJ1-6	many	CASSYLSGNSPLHF	TGTGCCAGCAGTTACTTATCAGGGAATTCACCCCTCCACTTT
TRBD2	TRBV7-8	TRBJ2-1	many	CASSRVLAGGTHKQFF	TGTGCCAGCAGCCGGGTACTAGCGGGGGGGACCCATAAGCAGTTCTTC
TRBD2	TRBV7-9	TRBJ2-3	-	CASSSGTSGGTDTQYF	TGTGCCAGCAGCTCCGGGACTAGCGGGGGGACAGATACGCAGTATTTT
TRBD1	TRBV20-1	TRBJ1-2	-	CSASELGQGYYGYTF	TGCAGTGCTAGTGAACTAGGACAGGGGTACTATGGCTACACCTTC
TRBD1	TRBV6-1	TRBJ1-2	many	CASSLGQGAFGYTF	TGTGCCAGCAGCCTGGGACAGGGGGCGTTTGGCTACACCTTC
TRBD1	TRBV28	TRBJ1-1	many	CASSLAGTGSEAFF	TGTGCCAGCAGTTTAGCCGGGACAGGTTCCGAAGCTTTCTTT
-	TRBV27	TRBJ2-6	few	CASTRFGGSSGANVLTF	TGTGCCAGCACCCGATTTGGTGGTTCCTCTGGGGCCAACGTCCTGACTTTC
TRBD1	TRBV20-1	TRBJ2-2	many	CSAIQGARTGELFF	TGCAGTGCTATACAGGGGGCTAGGACCGGGGAGCTGTTTTTT
TRBD2	TRBV20-1	TRBJ2-1	-	CSARDLGGSRYNEQFF	TGCAGTGCTAGAGATCTGGGCGGGAGCAGGTACAATGAGCAGTTCTTC
TRBD1	TRBV18	TRBJ1-5	many	CASSQGASNQPQHF	TGTGCCAGCTCACAGGGGGCTAGTAATCAGCCCCAGCATTTT